This record concerns one T cell receptor (beta chain) sequence. This specimen comes from a study of blood T cell repertoires in COVID-19. For the study at large: From T cells, B-cell-depleted T cells, or PBMCs came the material, which was cDNA or gDNA.

J was trimmed by 8 bases and V by 6 bases; bases with no gene match: 5. The CDR3 length is 13 residues. Germline V gives CDR1 SGHDT, CDR2 YYEEEE. The table came from immunoSEQ multiplex PCR; TCRdb's copy has only in-frame clones and leaves some out. The table has 120,000 to 150,000 clones, around 80% seen once. The chain couples TRBV5-6 to TRBJ1-6, with TRBD1 identical over 7 bases. The sequence came from a man aged 55-75 years with acute or convalescent COVID-19. Sequences were obtained from peripheral blood. The CDR3 spells CASNLDRDSPLHF. CDR3 DNA sequence: TGTGCCAGCAACCTAGACAGGGATTCACCCCTCCACTTT.